The source of this T cell receptor beta chain is a study of T cells in Graves' hyperthyroidism and ophthalmopathy. A remark on this clonotype: Antigen specificity is unknown.

After removal of 8 bases from V and 8 bases from J, the junction contained 6 bases not matched to a gene. CDR3 length equals 12 residues. Patients counted as stable if ophthalmopathy did not develop within 18 months. Newly diagnosed hyperthyroidism patients aged 18 to 65 years had disease lasting under 2 months. Those patients with uncontrolled infection, other autoimmune disease, pregnancy or lactation were excluded. TCR beta CDR3 region amplification was performed from RNA transcripts. First-round RT-PCR with HTBI primers amplified the TCR CDR3 region. TCRdb reanalysed the multiplex PCR reads using MiXCR and keeps one entry per CDR3 protein. The profile covers hundreds of thousands of distinct CDR3 sequences, with under 60% appearing a single time and 8.2% taken by the ten largest. General study points: Also found in blood were most expanded thyroid clonotypes above 0.001.

The chain carries TRBV12-3 or TRBV12-4 and TRBJ1-2, with 9 bases identical to TRBD1. This receptor was taken from a woman between 18 and 30 years old with Graves' hyperthyroidism. The sequenced sample was peripheral blood or thyroid tissue (not recorded which). The CDR3 nucleotides are TGTGCCAGCGGGACAGGGTCTCAGGGCTACACCTTC. This gives the protein CASGTGSQGYTF.